This T cell receptor beta chain was captured in a study of neurological immune-mediated disorders (dated by TCRdb to the late 2010s). As for the study more broadly: Peripheral blood TCR-beta repertoires from patients with HTLV-I-associated myelopathy (HAM/TSP), patients with multiple sclerosis, and healthy controls were compared in the study using UMI-based sequencing. The approximately 100 TCR-beta libraries included longitudinal samples, technical triplicates and paired sorted CD4+ and CD8+ T-cell subsets alongside PBMC samples. The cohort was made up of approximately 71 subjects, consisting of some 15 HAM/TSP patients, around 35 multiple sclerosis patients and 20 healthy controls. Study-wide findings and limitations: TCR clonal expansion was greatest in HAM/TSP patients and smallest in MS patients, who ranked below even healthy controls. Across subjects, expanded clones never shared an identical CDR3 amino acid sequence, which suggests that the TCR-beta repertoires in every group were private.

cDNA was synthesized by template-switch 5'RACE using a primer carrying a 10-nucleotide random unique molecular identifier by which each TCR transcript was tagged. Every sequencing run covered 15-18 subjects and yielded more than 170 million TCR-beta sequences. Total RNA was extracted with the RNeasy kit. The KAPA Real-time Library Amplification kit was used to amplify TCR-beta VDJ regions with primers targeting the TCR constant region and the 5'RACE anchor. A first PCR added sample indexes and Illumina adaptors, after which a second PCR increased the library yield. After purification with Ampure beads, the TCR product of roughly 650 bp was size-selected on a 2% E-gel SizeSelection system. Before pooling, library quality was checked on a Bioanalyzer, concentration was measured with Qubit, and libraries were quantified with the Kapa Library Quantification kit. Paired-end 2 x 150 bp sequencing of the libraries was performed on an Illumina HiSeq 2500. To increase sequence diversity, about 25-31% phiX was spiked into each library pool. In the source study's methods: The quality-filtered reads were processed with the UMI-based MiGEC pipeline, whose error correction step removed more than 80% of the raw TCR sequences. IMGT germline references were used for aligning VDJ genes, and each clonotype was defined as a unique CDR3 amino acid sequence together with its V-J genes. Clonal expansion, Shannon diversity and CDR3 relatedness were evaluated with VDJtools (CalcPairwiseDistances, ClusterSamples), while phylogenetic trees were built in CLCbio workbench. Clones with at least 8 unique UMIs were defined as expanded, with this threshold being based on coefficient-of-variation modelling across technical triplicates. Through fastp at Q25 and MiXCR, TCRdb rebuilt clones from the public reads, retaining in-frame beta chains. Each entry merges the rows of one CDR3 protein and shows their most common DNA and genes. TCRdb, rather than the study authors, made the V and J calls. Across this sample there are some 20,000 distinct CDR3 sequences, with 25% to 30% seen only once. Jointly, the top ten make up roughly 34% of the sample.

CDR1 and CDR2 are read off the germline V gene (reference sequence) as DFQATT and SNEGSKA. At the junction V is shortened by 5 bases and J by 5 bases, with 9 bases in between. Including cysteine and phenylalanine, the CDR3 has 12 amino acids. Only CDR3 DNA remains: 36 bases, in frame from the first base. Unsorted PBMC libraries were generated from 2 million PBMCs stored in RNAlater at -80 °C until RNA extraction. Peripheral blood was subjected to Ficoll-Hypaque density gradient centrifugation to isolate PBMCs, which were then cryopreserved in liquid nitrogen. About this clonotype itself: It has no known antigen specificity. Base quality data are lacking; no much larger clone is found one base away.

Specimen: PBMCs. The TCR sequence derives from a middle-aged man with HTLV-1-associated myelopathy (HAM/TSP). The chain links TRBV20-1 with TRBJ2-2, with a tentative D gene TRBD1 over 5 matching bases. CDR3 reads: CSAYSGTGELFF. The nucleotide sequence is given as TGCAGTGCTTATTCAGGGACCGGGGAGCTGTTTTTT.